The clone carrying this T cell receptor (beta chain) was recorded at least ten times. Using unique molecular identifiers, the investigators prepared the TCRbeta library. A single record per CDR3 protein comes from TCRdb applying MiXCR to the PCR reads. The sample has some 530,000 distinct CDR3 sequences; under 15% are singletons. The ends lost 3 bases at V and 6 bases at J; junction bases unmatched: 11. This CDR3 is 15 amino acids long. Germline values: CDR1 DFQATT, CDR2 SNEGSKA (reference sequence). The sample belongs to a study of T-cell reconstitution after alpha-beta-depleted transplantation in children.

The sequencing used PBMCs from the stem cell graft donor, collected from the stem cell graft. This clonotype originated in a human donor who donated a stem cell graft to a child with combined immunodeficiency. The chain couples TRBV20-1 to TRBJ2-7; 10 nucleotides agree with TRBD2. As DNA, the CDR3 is TGCAGTGCTAGGGCGCCGGTAGCGGGAGGTGTCGAGCAGTACTTC. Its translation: CSARAPVAGGVEQYF.